This TCR beta chain was obtained from a study of post-analysis software for immune sequencing data (dated by TCRdb to the mid-2010s). Describing the broader study: Disease courses on record covered relapsing-remitting, secondary progressive and progressive-relapsing multiple sclerosis, though some patients had no subtype annotation. The multiple sclerosis patient repertoires were compared with roughly twelve previously published healthy control repertoires from donors aged about 6 to 26 years. A subset of samples was prepared in parallel using single-end sample barcoding, then pooled and co-amplified after Illumina adapter ligation. Study-wide findings and limitations: Patients showed significantly higher frequencies than controls for a handful of TRBV segments, among them TRBV5-6, TRBV5-1 and TRBV20-1. The control group was slightly older than the multiple sclerosis patient group. Multiple sclerosis patients had significantly lower normalized Chao1 diversity than controls, a result that suggests substantial peripheral T-cell clonal expansion. When samples were clustered directly using the F measure, samples prepared in the same batch co-clustered strongly, which prompted a batch-effect correction.

To demonstrate the VDJtools post-analysis software, the study profiled TCR beta repertoires from the peripheral blood of 10 to 15 young patients with multiple sclerosis. Multiple sclerosis patients were children and adolescents aged roughly 6 to 16 years. The protocol used for the library was PCR. Sequencing took place on an Illumina HiSeq 2500. Unique molecular identifiers were incorporated into TCR beta cDNA libraries to reduce PCR and sequencing biases. Per 1 to 10 million input T cells, approximately 500,000 cDNA molecules were obtained, such that each molecule approximated one T cell. The patient libraries were prepared and sequenced with the same protocol used for the earlier healthy control dataset. Within a given batch, samples were prepared together, multiplexed and sequenced on the same HiSeq lane. The paper's processing steps were these. MIGEC handled the raw barcoded reads, throwing out single-read molecular identifier groups before consensus assembly and CDR3 extraction. VDJtools was used for post-analysis of the clonotype tables, and diversity was normalized by down-sampling every dataset to the size of the smallest sample. In repertoire overlap clustering, CDR3 amino acid sequences, but not nucleotide sequences, were matched to correct batch-related cross-sample contamination. The public reads were reprocessed in TCRdb via fastp at Q25 and MiXCR, keeping in-frame beta chains. One record per CDR3 amino acid sequence lists the most common genes and DNA. The V and J calls come from TCRdb's annotation, not from the publication. Recorded for this sample are roughly 730,000 distinct CDR3 sequences; less than 35% of them occurred a single time. 0.55% to 0.65% of the sample is taken by the ten largest.

This clonotype came up a few times. No cognate antigen has been identified for it. Base qualities are not at hand, and no much larger clone is one base apart. Its CDR3 holds 16 amino acids, cysteine through phenylalanine. The kept DNA is CDR3 alone, 48 bases in frame from the first base. V lost 2 bases and J lost 1 base, and the count of bases not matched to a germline gene is 5. The germline V gene sets CDR1 to SGHTA and CDR2 to FQGNSA. This clonotype was obtained from a girl aged 10 to 17 with multiple sclerosis. The chain is assembled from TRBV7-2 and TRBJ2-4; 7 middle bases align to TRBD1. What was sequenced was blood. The DNA sequence is TGTGCCAGCAGCTTATTCCCCAGGGGGGCCAAAAACATTCAGTACTTC. Translated, it reads CASSLFPRGAKNIQYF.